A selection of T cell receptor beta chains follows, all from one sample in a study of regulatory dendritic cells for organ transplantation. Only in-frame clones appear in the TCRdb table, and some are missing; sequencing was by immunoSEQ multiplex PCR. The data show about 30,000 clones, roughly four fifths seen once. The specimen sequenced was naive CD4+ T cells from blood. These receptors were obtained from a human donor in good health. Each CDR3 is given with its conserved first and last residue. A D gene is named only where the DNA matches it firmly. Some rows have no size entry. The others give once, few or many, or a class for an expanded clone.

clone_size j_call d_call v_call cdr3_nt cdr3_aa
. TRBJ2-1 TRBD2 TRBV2 TGTGCCAGCAGTGAAGAGGGACTAGCGGGGAACAATGAGCAGTTCTTC CASSEEGLAGNNEQFF
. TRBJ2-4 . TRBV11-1 TGTGCCAGCAGCTTAGGACAGAAAAACATTCAGTACTTC CASSLGQKNIQYF
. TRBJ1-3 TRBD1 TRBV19 TGTGCCAGTAGTCCAGGGACAGCTGGAAACACCATATATTTT CASSPGTAGNTIYF
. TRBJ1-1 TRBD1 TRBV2 TGTGCCAGCAGCACGGACAGGGCGAACACTGAAGCTTTCTTT CASSTDRANTEAFF
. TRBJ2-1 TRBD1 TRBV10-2 TGCGCCAGCAGGATATGGAGACAGGGGGCAAATGAGCAGTTCTTC CASRIWRQGANEQFF
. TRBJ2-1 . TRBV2 TGTGCCAGCAGCTCTTCCGGGACAACCTACAATGAGCAGTTCTTC CASSSSGTTYNEQFF
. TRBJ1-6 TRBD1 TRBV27 TGTGCCAGCAGCGTCGGACAGGCACCCCTCCACTTT CASSVGQAPLHF
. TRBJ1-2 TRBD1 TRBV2 TGTGCCAGCAGTGCTAGACAGGGCGCTAACTATGGCTACACCTTC CASSARQGANYGYTF
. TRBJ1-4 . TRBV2 TGTGCCAGCAGTGACCCCGGACAGCCTAATGAAAAACTGTTTTTT CASSDPGQPNEKLFF
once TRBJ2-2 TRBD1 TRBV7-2 TGTGCCAGCAGCTTAAGCCCAGGGGGATATAGCACCGGGGAGCTGTTTTTT CASSLSPGGYSTGELFF
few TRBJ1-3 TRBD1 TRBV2 TGTGCCAGCAGGACCGGACAGGGATCGGGAAACACCATATATTTT CASRTGQGSGNTIYF
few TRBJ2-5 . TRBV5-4 TGTGCCAGCAGGGCCGGGCCCCCAGGGGCCCAGTACTTC CASRAGPPGAQYF
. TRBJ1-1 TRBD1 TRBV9 TGTGCCAGCAGCGTAGCTTTACCGGACAGGGCTTCGCGGACTGAAGCTTTCTTT CASSVALPDRASRTEAFF
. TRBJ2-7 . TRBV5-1 TGCGCCAGCAGCTTTTCGGACATCGCCCTCGAGCAGTACTTC CASSFSDIALEQYF
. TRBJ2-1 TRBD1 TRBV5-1 TGCGCCAGCAGCTGGGACAGGGTAGGCAATGAGCAGTTCTTC CASSWDRVGNEQFF
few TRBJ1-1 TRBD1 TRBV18 TGTGCCAGCTCACCGGATCCCGGGACAGGGGAAGCTTTCTTT CASSPDPGTGEAFF
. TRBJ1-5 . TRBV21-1 TGTGCCAGCGTAGACCCCGGCCAGGGAAAGAGCAATCAGCCCCAGCATTTT CASVDPGQGKSNQPQHF
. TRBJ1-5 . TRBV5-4 TGTGCCAGCAGCTTGGACGCGGGGCGCGAACAGCCCCAGCATTTT CASSLDAGREQPQHF
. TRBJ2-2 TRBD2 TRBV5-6 TGTGCCAGCAGCCCCCTAGGGACCGGGGGGGCCGGGGAGCTGTTTTTT CASSPLGTGGAGELFF
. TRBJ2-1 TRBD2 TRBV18 TGTGCCAGCTCACCTCGAGCGGGGGGGCCCGCCGCGGATGAGCAGTTCTTC CASSPRAGGPAADEQFF
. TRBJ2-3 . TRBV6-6 TGTGCCAGCAGTTCGGGACTTAGCACAGATACGCAGTATTTT CASSSGLSTDTQYF
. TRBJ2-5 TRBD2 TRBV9 TGTGCCAGCAGCGAGGGACTAGCGGGGCAAGAGACCCAGTACTTC CASSEGLAGQETQYF
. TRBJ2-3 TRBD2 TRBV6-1 TGTGCCAGCAGTGGATTTAGCGGGGGGGCATCTGGAACAGATACGCAGTATTTT CASSGFSGGASGTDTQYF
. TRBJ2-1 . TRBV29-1 TGCAGCGTTGAGCGGCAGACAGGCTACGATGAGCAGTTCTTC CSVERQTGYDEQFF
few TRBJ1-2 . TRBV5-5 TGTGCCAGCAGCCTTGACATCGGCGGCTACACCTTC CASSLDIGGYTF
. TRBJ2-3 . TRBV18 TGTGCCAGCTCCCCCGGGGGCACAGATACGCAGTATTTT CASSPGGTDTQYF
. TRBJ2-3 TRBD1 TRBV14 TGTGCCAGCAGCCAGGACAGGGGAGACACAGATACGCAGTATTTT CASSQDRGDTDTQYF
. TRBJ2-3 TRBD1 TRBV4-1 TGCGCCAGCAGCCAAGATCGAGGGGGCCCAACAGATACGCAGTATTTT CASSQDRGGPTDTQYF
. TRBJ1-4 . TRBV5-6 TGTGCCAGCAGCTGGCGGGTCCGGGGTGAAAAACTGTTTTTT CASSWRVRGEKLFF
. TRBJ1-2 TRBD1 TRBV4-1 TGCGCCAGCAGCCAAGTGGCAGGGGGAGACTATGGCTACACCTTC CASSQVAGGDYGYTF
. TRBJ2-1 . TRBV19 TGTGCCAGTAGTATAGGTGGGCAGAGCCTCTACAATGAGCAGTTCTTC CASSIGGQSLYNEQFF
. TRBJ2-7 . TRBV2 TGTGCCAGCAGTGAACAAGCTAGCGTCTCCTACGAGCAGTACTTC CASSEQASVSYEQYF
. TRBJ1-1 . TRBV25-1 TGTGCCAGCAGTGATACCGGGAACACTGAAGCTTTCTTT CASSDTGNTEAFF
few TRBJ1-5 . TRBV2 TGTGCCAGCAGTGAATTGGGAGGAGGAGAAGGGCCCCAGCATTTT CASSELGGGEGPQHF
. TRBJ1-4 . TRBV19 TGTGCCAGTAGTATACGGAGTGCAACTAATGAAAAACTGTTTTTT CASSIRSATNEKLFF
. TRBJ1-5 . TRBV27 TGTGCCAGCAGTTTTCGAGGTTACAATCAGCCCCAGCATTTT CASSFRGYNQPQHF
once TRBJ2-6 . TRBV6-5 TGTGCCAGCAGCAGATTCTCTGGGGCCAACGTCCTGACTTTC CASSRFSGANVLTF
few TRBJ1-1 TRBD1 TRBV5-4 TGTGCCAGCAGCCGGACAGGGGACACTGAAGCTTTCTTT CASSRTGDTEAFF
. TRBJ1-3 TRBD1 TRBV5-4 TGTGCCAGCAGCTTTAAGACCGGGACAGGGCCAAACACCATATATTTT CASSFKTGTGPNTIYF
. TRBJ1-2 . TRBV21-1 TGTGCCAGCAGCAAAGGACAGCTACACTATGGCTACACCTTC CASSKGQLHYGYTF
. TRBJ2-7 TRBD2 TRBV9 TGTGCCAGCAGCCCTCGTGAGGCGGGGGAATACGAGCAGTACTTC CASSPREAGEYEQYF
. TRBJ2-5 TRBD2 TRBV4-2 TGTGCCAGCAGCCAAGCAACTAGCGGGGGGGCACCCAGGGGGGAGACCCAGTACTTC CASSQATSGGAPRGETQYF
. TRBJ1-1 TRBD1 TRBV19 TGTGCCAGTAATCGGGACAGGGAGAACACTGAAGCTTTCTTT CASNRDRENTEAFF
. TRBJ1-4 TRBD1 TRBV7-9 TGTGCCAGCAGCTCGGGGACAGGGTCAACTAATGAAAAACTGTTTTTT CASSSGTGSTNEKLFF
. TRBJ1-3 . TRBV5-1 TGCGCCAGCAGCTTGTCTTCTCAGGGACATCGCTCTGGAAACACCATATATTTT CASSLSSQGHRSGNTIYF
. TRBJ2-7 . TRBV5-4 TGTGCCAGCAGCTCTGGGGGGATAATCTACGAGCAGTACTTC CASSSGGIIYEQYF
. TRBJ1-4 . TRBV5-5 TGTGCCAGCAGCTTGGAACCGGGACAAGGATTTAATGAAAAACTGTTTTTT CASSLEPGQGFNEKLFF
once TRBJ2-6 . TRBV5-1 TGCGCCAGCAGCATAACAGGGAGCTCTGGGGCCAACGTCCTGACTTTC CASSITGSSGANVLTF
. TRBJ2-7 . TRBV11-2 TGTGCCAGCAGCTTAAGTAGAGACTCACATTCCCCCTACGAGCAGTACTTC CASSLSRDSHSPYEQYF
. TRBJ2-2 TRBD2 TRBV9 TGTGCCAGCAGCGGGGGACTAGCGGCGGGGGAGCTGTTTTTT CASSGGLAAGELFF
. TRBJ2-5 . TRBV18 TGTGCCAGCTCACCAGCCAGTTGGGAGACCCAGTACTTC CASSPASWETQYF
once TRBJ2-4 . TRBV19 TGTGCCAGTAGTATAGGGGGAGGACCACTAGCCAAAAACATTCAGTACTTC CASSIGGGPLAKNIQYF
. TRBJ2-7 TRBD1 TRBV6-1 TGTGCCAGCAGGGCCGGGACAGGGGAAAACGAGCAGTACTTC CASRAGTGENEQYF
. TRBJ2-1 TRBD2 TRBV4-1 TGCGCCAGCAGCCCGGGACTAGCGGGGGGGCATAATGAGCAGTTCTTC CASSPGLAGGHNEQFF
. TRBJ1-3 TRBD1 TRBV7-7 TGTGCCAGGGGACAGGGCTTCTCTGGAAACACCATATATTTT CARGQGFSGNTIYF